The source of this TCR beta chain is a study of OX40 agonist ivuxolimab in advanced cancers. Measured with immunoSEQ multiplex PCR; TCRdb has only the in-frame clones, and not every one. Of around 65,000 clones listed, around 91% are singletons. Autoimmune disease history or systemic immunosuppression meant exclusion. About this clone itself: Antigen specificity is unknown.

Study outcomes and limitations: Which antigen the expanded peripheral T cells recognized is unknown. Circulating CD4+ and CD8+ T cells showed clonal expansion by week 6 at 0.1 to 3.0 mg/kg.

The V end was cut by 1 base, the J end by 0 bases, with 13 bases between. CDR1 is SEHNR and CDR2 is FQNEAQ in the germline V gene (reference sequence). The CDR3 spans 16 residues. This rearrangement joins TRBV7-9 to TRBJ2-7, with D possibly TRBD2 on 5 matching bases. The TCR was taken from an adult with an advanced solid tumor such as melanoma, head and neck, liver or kidney cancer. Sequences were derived from CD4+ or CD8+ T cells sorted from blood, sampled in a trial of the OX40 agonist ivuxolimab. The CDR3 spells CASSLGVKEDSYEQYF. The DNA of the CDR3 is TGTGCCAGCAGCTTAGGAGTCAAGGAGGACTCCTACGAGCAGTACTTC.